This paragraph covers one T cell receptor (beta chain) sequence. The antigen it binds to is not known. No per-base quality is available; no much larger clone lies one base away. The data are from a study of regulatory T cells in long-lasting Graves disease (dated by TCRdb to the early 2020s). Notes on the research overall: Antithyroid drugs had been taken for less than 3 months by newly diagnosed Graves' disease patients. The study was conducted in China and was registered as a clinical trial. A total of around 35 samples underwent TCR sequencing, from roughly 13 patients with persistent Graves' disease and 20 or so patients with newly diagnosed Graves' disease. Peripheral blood TCR sequencing and RNA sequencing compared persistent Graves' disease patients with newly diagnosed Graves' disease patients. The full study reports these points: Compared with newly diagnosed patients, patients with persistent Graves' disease had lower TCR Shannon entropy and fewer highly expanded clones, which suggests clonal expansion. The authors acknowledged the small sample size as a limitation that may reduce accuracy. Only the TCR beta chain was sequenced and analyzed. Because the primary lesion, thyroid tissue, could not be accessed, the study looked at peripheral blood alone. Persistent patients shared more public clonotypes among themselves (around 3,000) than newly diagnosed patients did (more than 950). Preferential use of TRBV28, TRBJ1-2 and TRBJ2-5 was observed in persistent disease, whereas TRBV20-1 and TRBJ2-1 were favored in newly diagnosed disease.

Libraries were prepared through multiplex PCR. The sequencer listed for this sample is Illumina HiSeq 4000. CDR3 regions were amplified by Arm-PCR with iRepertoire HTBI primers to construct TCR beta libraries. Before sequencing, the PCR products underwent gel purification. Per the source publication's procedure: Across samples, about 64 TRBV and 15 or so TRBJ segments were identified and used for gene usage analysis of CDR3 amino acid clonotypes. COPE and FqMerger were used to merge the filtered high-quality paired reads into contigs. BLAST was used to align contigs to IMGT TRBV, TRBD and TRBJ reference genes, and CDR3 was defined according to IMGT. Highly expanded clones were defined as clonotypes with a frequency above 0.1%. Shannon entropy was used to measure repertoire diversity, and the Gini coefficient was used to measure V-J evenness. Public clonotypes were defined as clonotypes shared by more than one individual. TCRdb ran its own pipeline on the public reads, namely fastp trimming at Q25 and MiXCR clone calling, and kept in-frame beta chains. Duplicate CDR3 protein sequences are folded into a single record with the most common DNA and genes. These V and J calls are TCRdb output, not the study's own analysis. This sample gives fewer than 350,000 distinct CDR3 sequences in total; 15% to 20% of them show up just once. More than 35% of the sample comes from the top ten.

CDR1 and CDR2, per the germline V gene (reference sequence), are LNHDA and SQIVND. From the cysteine up to the phenylalanine, the CDR3 has a length of 13 residues. Just CDR3 DNA is preserved here, 39 bases in frame from base 1. Clipping removes 7 bases from V and 1 base from J, with 3 as the unmatched junction base count. Interpreted using the paper, the time point label stands for: newly diagnosed GD, antithyroid drugs for less than 3 months. RNA was extracted from PBMCs in TRIzol for both TCR sequencing and RNA sequencing. The diagnosis of Graves' disease followed American Thyroid Association guidelines. Recruitment of patients was carried out at an endocrinology department in Xi'an, China. Each patient gave approximately 10 milliliters of peripheral blood, collected in an EDTA anticoagulant tube. Ficoll Paque Plus density gradient separation was used to isolate PBMCs, and no additional T cell sorting was done. An Agilent 2100 Bioanalyzer and agarose gel were used to check RNA quality, and a NanoDrop 2000 was used to measure RNA concentration.

Here the sequenced sample was peripheral blood mononuclear cells (PBMCs), taken at new diagnosis, from a patient treated with antithyroid drugs. This receptor chain uses TRBV19 and TRBJ2-7, and 8 junction bases match TRBD2. The clonotype comes from a female donor with Graves disease. In nucleotide form, the sequence is TGTGCCAGTAACGGGGGGGCGTCCTACGAGCAGTACTTC. This codes for CASNGGASYEQYF.